The 3 T cell receptor beta chains given below trace back to one sample, sequenced in a study of monozygotic twins with inflammatory bowel disease. TCRdb re-called the 5' RACE reads and gives one entry per CDR3 protein, without DNA. The record lists about 300,000 distinct CDR3 sequences, of which the ten most abundant hold 5% to 6%. The sample consisted of blood. Every receptor here comes from a human donor with ulcerative colitis or Crohn's disease, or a healthy co-twin of an affected twin (not recorded which).

The chain carries TRBV20-1 and TRBJ1-5; with no DNA, the TCRdb D assignment of TRBD1 cannot be verified. The CDR3 has 16 residues. Looked up from germline, CDR1 is DFQATT and CDR2 is SNEGSKA (reference sequence). This CDR3 reads CSARDAGQGGRGPQHF.

The chain uses TRBV20-1 and TRBJ1-2. The CDR3 has 11 residues. Germline V gene lookup returns CDR1 DFQATT and CDR2 SNEGSKA (reference sequence). The CDR3 loop reads CSARGGGGYTF.

This chain joins TRBV7-2 and TRBJ2-7; TCRdb calls TRBD2, which cannot be checked without DNA. This CDR3 is 16 amino acids long. The germline V gene has CDR1 SGHTA and CDR2 FQGNSA. CDR3 in amino acids: CASSFTSGRRNYEQYF.